The source of this TCR beta chain is a study of neurological immune-mediated disorders. CDR3 size: 15 residues. Germline assignment: CDR1 DFQATT and CDR2 SNEGSKA (reference sequence). V dropped 0 bases and J dropped 1 base, with 10 bases sitting between them. Many counts were recorded for this clonotype. TCRdb reprocessed the 5' RACE reads via MiXCR and lists one record per CDR3 protein. The repertoire has about 46,000 distinct CDR3 sequences, around 2% of them found once; the top ten carry around 2%. Sequencing was carried out using PBMCs. The chain joins TRBV20-1 to TRBJ2-4, with D hard to call. This clonotype was obtained from a woman aged 40 to 50 with multiple sclerosis. This CDR3 is CSARENIWAKNIQYF. The CDR3 DNA reads as TGCAGTGCTAGAGAGAACATTTGGGCCAAAAACATTCAGTACTTC.